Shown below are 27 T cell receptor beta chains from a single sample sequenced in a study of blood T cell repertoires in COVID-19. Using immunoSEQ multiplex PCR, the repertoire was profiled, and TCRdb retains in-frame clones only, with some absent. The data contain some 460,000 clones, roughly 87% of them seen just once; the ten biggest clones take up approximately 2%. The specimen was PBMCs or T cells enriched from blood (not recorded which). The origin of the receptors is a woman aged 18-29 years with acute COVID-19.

The CDR3 nucleotides are TGTGCTAGTGGTTCCTCTCTGGGAGCCTACACCGGGGAGCTGTTTTTT. It specifies CASGSSLGAYTGELFF. The genes are TRBV12-5 and TRBJ2-2, with a possible D match to TRBD2 (5 bases). Germline values: CDR1 LGHNT, CDR2 FRNRAP. The V gene lost 4 bases and the J gene lost 3 bases, with 15 bases spanning the gap. CDR3 length equals 16 residues.

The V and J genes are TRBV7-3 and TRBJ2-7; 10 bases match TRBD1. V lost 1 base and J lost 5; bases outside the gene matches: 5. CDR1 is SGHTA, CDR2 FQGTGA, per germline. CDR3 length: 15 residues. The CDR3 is CASSLIGTGVDEQYF. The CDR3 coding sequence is TGTGCCAGCAGCTTAATTGGGACAGGGGTGGACGAGCAGTACTTC. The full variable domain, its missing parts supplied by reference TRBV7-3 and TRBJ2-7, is GAGVSQTPSNKVTEKGKYVELRCDPISGHTALYWYRQSLGQGPEFLIYFQGTGAADDSGLPNDRFFAVRPEGSVSTLKIQRTERGDSAVYLCASSLIGTGVDEQYFGPGTRLTVT.

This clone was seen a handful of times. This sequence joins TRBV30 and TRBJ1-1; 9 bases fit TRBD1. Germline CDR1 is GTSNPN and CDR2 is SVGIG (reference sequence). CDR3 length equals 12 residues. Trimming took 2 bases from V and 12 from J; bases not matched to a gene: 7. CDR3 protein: CAWSRGTGSTFF. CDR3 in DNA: TGTGCCTGGAGTCGGGGGACAGGGTCGACTTTCTTT.

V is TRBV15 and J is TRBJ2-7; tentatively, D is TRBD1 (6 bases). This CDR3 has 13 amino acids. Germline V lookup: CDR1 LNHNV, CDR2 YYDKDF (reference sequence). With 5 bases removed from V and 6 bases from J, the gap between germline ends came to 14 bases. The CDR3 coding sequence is TGTGCCACCAGCGAGCTAGGGGGATCCGAGCAGTACTTC. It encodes CATSELGGSEQYF.

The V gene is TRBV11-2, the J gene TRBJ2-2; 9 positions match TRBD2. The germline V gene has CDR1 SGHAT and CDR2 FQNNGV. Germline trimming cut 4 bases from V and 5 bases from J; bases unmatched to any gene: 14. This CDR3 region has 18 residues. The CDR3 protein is CASSSPPGGGAYTGELFF. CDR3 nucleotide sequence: TGTGCCAGCAGCTCCCCCCCCGGCGGGGGGGCATATACCGGGGAGCTGTTTTTT.

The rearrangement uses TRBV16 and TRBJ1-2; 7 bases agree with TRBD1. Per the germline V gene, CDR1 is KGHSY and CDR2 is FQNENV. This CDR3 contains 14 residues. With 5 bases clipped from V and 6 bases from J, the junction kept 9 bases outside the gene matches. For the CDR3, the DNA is TGTGCCAGCAGCTCCCCAGGGGGATCCGATGGCTACACCTTC. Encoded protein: CASSSPGGSDGYTF.

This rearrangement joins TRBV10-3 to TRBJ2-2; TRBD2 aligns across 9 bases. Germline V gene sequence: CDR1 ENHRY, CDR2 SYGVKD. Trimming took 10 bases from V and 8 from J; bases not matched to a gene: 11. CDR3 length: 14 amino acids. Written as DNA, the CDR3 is TGTGCCACCTCCGCGGGAGGGCCGCCTGGGGAGCTGTTTTTT. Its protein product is CATSAGGPPGELFF.

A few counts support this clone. The CDR3 sequence: CASSDKTGASYEQYF. The CDR3 DNA reads as TGCGCCAGCAGTGATAAAACAGGGGCGAGCTACGAGCAGTACTTC. The chain has TRBV10-1 and TRBJ2-7; 7 nucleotides align to TRBD1. The junction had 8 bases not matched to a gene; V was cut back by 3 bases and J by 3 bases. Germline CDR1 and CDR2: WNHNN and SYGVQD (reference sequence). The CDR3 is 15 residues long.

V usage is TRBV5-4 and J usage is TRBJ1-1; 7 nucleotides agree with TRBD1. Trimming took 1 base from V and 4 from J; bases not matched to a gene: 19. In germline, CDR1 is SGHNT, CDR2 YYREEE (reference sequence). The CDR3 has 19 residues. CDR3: CASSLLVSPVRDRVTEAFF. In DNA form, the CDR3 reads TGTGCCAGCAGCTTGTTGGTCTCCCCGGTGAGAGACAGGGTCACTGAAGCTTTCTTT.

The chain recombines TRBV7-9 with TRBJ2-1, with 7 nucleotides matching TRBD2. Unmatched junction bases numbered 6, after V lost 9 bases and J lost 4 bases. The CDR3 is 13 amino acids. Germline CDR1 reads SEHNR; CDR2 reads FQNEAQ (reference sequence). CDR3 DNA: TGTGCCAGTCGTGGGGAGGGGTACAATGAGCAGTTCTTC. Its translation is CASRGEGYNEQFF.

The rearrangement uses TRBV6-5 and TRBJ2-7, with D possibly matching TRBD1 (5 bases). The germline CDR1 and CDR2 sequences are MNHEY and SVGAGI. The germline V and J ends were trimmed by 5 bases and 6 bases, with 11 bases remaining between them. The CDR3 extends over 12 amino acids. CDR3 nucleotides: TGTGCCAGCAGTCGCCTAGGGGCCGAGCAGTACTTC. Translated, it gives CASSRLGAEQYF.

CDR3 coding DNA: TGTGCCAGCAGTTTGGCGACAGGGGACTCACCCCTCCACTTT. Protein: CASSLATGDSPLHF. V usage is TRBV27 and J usage is TRBJ1-6; TRBD1 matches at 8 bases. This CDR3 has 14 amino acids. V dropped 3 bases and J dropped 10; count of bases not matched to a gene: 5. Germline V lookup: CDR1 MNHEY, CDR2 SMNVEV (reference sequence).

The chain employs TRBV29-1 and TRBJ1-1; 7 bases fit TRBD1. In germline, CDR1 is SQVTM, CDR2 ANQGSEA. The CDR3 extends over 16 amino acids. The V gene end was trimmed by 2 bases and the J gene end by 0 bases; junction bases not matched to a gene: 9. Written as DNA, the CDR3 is TGCAGCGTTGAAAAAAGGGGGGACAGACTGAACACTGAAGCTTTCTTT. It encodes CSVEKRGDRLNTEAFF.

This CDR3 is CASSADEGREAFF. The CDR3 region has the DNA TGTGCCAGCAGCGCCGATGAGGGTCGTGAAGCTTTCTTT. This chain joins TRBV7-3 and TRBJ1-1, with unresolved D. CDR3 length equals 13 residues. V was cut by 5 bases and J by 7 bases, with 14 bases left in between. The germline gives CDR1 SGHTA, CDR2 FQGTGA. Full variable domain (outside the CDR3, taken from reference TRBV7-3 and TRBJ1-1): GAGVSQTPSNKVTEKGKYVELRCDPISGHTALYWYRQSLGQGPEFLIYFQGTGAADDSGLPNDRFFAVRPEGSVSTLKIQRTERGDSAVYLCASSADEGREAFFGQGTRLTVV.

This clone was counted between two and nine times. The CDR3 spells CASTRGGETDTQYF. CDR3 DNA sequence: TGTGCCAGCACCCGAGGAGGGGAGACAGATACGCAGTATTTT. The chain has TRBV11-2 and TRBJ2-3; D possibly corresponds to TRBD2 (6 bases). In germline, CDR1 is SGHAT, CDR2 FQNNGV. V was clipped by 7 bases and J by 3 bases, with 14 bases between them. CDR3 length: 14 amino acids.

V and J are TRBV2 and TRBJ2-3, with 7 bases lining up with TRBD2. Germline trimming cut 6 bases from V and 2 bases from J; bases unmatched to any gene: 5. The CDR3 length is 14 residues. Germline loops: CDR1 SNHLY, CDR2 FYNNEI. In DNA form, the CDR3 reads TGTGCCAGCAGCCTAGCGGCTTACACAGATACGCAGTATTTT. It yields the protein CASSLAAYTDTQYF.

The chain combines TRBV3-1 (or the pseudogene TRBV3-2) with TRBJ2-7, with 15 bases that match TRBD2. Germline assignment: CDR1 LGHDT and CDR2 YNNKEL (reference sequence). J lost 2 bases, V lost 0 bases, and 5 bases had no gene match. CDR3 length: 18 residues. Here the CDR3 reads CASSQDGLAGGRPYEQYF. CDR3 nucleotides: TGTGCCAGCAGCCAAGACGGACTAGCGGGGGGGCGGCCCTACGAGCAGTACTTC.

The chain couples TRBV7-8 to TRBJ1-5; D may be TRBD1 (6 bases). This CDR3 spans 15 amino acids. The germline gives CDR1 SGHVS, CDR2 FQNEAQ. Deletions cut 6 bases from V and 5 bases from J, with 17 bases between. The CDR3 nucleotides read TGTGCCAGCAGTAAACCGGGACAAGGCCATCAGCCCCAGCATTTT. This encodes CASSKPGQGHQPQHF.

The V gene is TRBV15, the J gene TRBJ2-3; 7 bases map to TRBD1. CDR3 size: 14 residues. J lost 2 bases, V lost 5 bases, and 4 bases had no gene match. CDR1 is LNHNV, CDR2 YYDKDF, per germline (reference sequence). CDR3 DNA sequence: TGTGCCACCAGCGTTGACAGGGCCACAGATACGCAGTATTTT. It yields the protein CATSVDRATDTQYF.

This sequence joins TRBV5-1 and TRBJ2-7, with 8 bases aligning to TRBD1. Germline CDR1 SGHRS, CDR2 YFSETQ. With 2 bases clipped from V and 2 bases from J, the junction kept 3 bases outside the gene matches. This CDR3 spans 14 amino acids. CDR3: CASSFGQGPYEQYF. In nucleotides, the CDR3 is TGCGCCAGCAGCTTTGGACAGGGACCCTACGAGCAGTACTTC.

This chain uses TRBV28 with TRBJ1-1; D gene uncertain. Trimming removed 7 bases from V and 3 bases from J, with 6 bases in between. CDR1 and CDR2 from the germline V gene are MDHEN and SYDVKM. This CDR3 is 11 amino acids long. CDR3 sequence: CASIGDTEAFF. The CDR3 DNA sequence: TGTGCCAGCATCGGGGACACTGAAGCTTTCTTT.

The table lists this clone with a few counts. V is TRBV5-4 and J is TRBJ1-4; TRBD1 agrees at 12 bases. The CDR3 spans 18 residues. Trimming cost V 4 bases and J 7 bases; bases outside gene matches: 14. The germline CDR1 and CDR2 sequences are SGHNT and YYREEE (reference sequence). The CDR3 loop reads CASSPGRGQGASSEKLFF. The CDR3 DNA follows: TGTGCCAGCAGCCCCGGGCGGGGACAGGGGGCCTCTAGTGAAAAACTGTTTTTT. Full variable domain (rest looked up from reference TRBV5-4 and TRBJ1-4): ETGVTQSPTHLIKTRGQQVTLRCSSQSGHNTVSWYQQALGQGPQFIFQYYREEENGRGNFPPRFSGLQFPNYSSELNVNALELDDSALYLCASSPGRGQGASSEKLFFGSGTQLSVL.

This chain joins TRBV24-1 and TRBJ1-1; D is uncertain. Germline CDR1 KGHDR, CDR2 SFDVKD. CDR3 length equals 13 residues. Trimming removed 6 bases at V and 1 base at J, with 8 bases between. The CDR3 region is CATSRGRNTEAFF. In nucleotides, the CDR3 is TGTGCCACCAGTCGTGGGAGGAACACTGAAGCTTTCTTT.

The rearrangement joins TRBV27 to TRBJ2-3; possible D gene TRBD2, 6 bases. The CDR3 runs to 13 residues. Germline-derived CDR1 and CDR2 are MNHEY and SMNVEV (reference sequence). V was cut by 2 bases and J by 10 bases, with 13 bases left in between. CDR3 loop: CASSLEGREAQYF. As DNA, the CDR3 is TGTGCCAGCAGTTTAGAGGGCAGGGAGGCGCAGTATTTT.

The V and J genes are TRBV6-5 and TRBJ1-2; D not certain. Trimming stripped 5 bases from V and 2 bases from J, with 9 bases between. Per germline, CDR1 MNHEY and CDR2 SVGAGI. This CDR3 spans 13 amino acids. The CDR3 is CASSRGLNYGYTF. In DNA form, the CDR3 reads TGTGCCAGCAGTCGGGGTCTCAACTATGGCTACACCTTC.

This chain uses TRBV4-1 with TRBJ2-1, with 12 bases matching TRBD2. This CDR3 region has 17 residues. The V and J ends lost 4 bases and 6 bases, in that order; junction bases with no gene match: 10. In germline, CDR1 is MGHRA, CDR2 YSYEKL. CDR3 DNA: TGCGCCAGCAGCCGAGGCGGACTAGCGGGGCTGGGCAATGAGCAGTTCTTC. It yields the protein CASSRGGLAGLGNEQFF.

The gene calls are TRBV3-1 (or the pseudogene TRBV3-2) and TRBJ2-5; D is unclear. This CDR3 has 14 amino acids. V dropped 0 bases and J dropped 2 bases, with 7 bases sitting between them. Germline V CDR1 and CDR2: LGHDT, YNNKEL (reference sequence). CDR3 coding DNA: TGTGCCAGCAGCCAAGAGAGGTTTCAAGAGACCCAGTACTTC. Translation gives CASSQERFQETQYF.